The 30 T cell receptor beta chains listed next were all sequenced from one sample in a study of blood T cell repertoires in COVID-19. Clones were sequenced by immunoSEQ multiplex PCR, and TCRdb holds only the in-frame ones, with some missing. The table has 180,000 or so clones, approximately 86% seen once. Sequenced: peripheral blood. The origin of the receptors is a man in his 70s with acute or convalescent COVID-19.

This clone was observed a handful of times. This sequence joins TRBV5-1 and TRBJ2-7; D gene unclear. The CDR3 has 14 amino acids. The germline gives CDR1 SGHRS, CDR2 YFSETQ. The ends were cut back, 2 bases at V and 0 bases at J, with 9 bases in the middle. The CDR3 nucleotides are TGCGCCAGCAGCTTAAACTCCCCCTCCTACGAGCAGTACTTC. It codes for CASSLNSPSYEQYF.

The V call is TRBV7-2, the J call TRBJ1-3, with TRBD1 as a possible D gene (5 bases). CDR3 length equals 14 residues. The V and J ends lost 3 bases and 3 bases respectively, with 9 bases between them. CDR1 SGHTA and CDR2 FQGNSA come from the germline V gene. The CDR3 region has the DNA TGTGCCAGCAGCTTCCGCCAGGGTGGAAACACCATATATTTT. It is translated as CASSFRQGGNTIYF.

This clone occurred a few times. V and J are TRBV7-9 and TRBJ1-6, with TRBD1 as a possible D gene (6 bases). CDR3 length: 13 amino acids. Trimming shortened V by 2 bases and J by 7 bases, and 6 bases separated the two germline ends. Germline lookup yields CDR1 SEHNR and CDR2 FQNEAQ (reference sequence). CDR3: CASSLQGNSPLHF. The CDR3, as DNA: TGTGCCAGCAGCTTACAGGGGAATTCACCCCTCCACTTT.

CDR3 nucleotide sequence: TGTGCCAGCAGCCAACGGCGGGATGAGCAGTTCTTC. It is translated as CASSQRRDEQFF. The rearrangement joins TRBV3-1 (or the pseudogene TRBV3-2) to TRBJ2-1, with D perhaps TRBD2 (5 bases). The CDR3 extends over 12 amino acids. Trimming took off 2 bases at V and 8 bases at J, with 7 bases between the two ends. The germline V gene has CDR1 LGHDT and CDR2 YNNKEL (reference sequence).

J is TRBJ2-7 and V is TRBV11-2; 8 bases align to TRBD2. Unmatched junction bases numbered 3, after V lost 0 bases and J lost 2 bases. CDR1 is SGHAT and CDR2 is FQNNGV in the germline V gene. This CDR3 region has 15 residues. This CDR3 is CASSLEGLAPYEQYF. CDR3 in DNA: TGTGCCAGCAGCTTAGAAGGACTAGCTCCCTACGAGCAGTACTTC. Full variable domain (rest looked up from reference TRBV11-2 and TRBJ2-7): EAGVAQSPRYKIIEKRQSVAFWCNPISGHATLYWYQQILGQGPKLLIQFQNNGVVDDSQLPKDRFSAERLKGVDSTLKIQPAKLEDSAVYLCASSLEGLAPYEQYFGPGTRLTVT.

CDR3 residues: CASSSEGSLEKLFF. The CDR3 DNA reads TGCGCCAGCAGCTCGGAGGGATCACTTGAAAAACTGTTTTTT. This chain joins TRBV5-1 and TRBJ1-4; D is uncertain. Per germline, CDR1 SGHRS and CDR2 YFSETQ. The V gene lost 3 bases and the J gene lost 7 bases, with 13 bases spanning the gap. The CDR3 runs 14 residues.

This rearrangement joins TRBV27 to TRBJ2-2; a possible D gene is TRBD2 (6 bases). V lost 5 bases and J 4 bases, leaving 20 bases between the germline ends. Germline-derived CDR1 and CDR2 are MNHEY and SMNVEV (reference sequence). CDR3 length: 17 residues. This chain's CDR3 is CASSPFGRGGGTGELFF. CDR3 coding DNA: TGTGCCAGCAGTCCCTTTGGTAGGGGAGGTGGCACCGGGGAGCTGTTTTTT.

The CDR3 sequence is CASSLLPGGSGANVLTF. The DNA of the CDR3 is TGTGCCAGCAGCTTGCTTCCTGGGGGCAGTGGGGCCAACGTCCTGACTTTC. The chain uses TRBV5-6 and TRBJ2-6; D is perhaps TRBD1 (6 bases). CDR3 length: 17 residues. V lost 1 base and J 3 bases, leaving 14 bases between the germline ends. The germline V gene has CDR1 SGHDT and CDR2 YYEEEE. The variable domain in full, completed from reference TRBV5-6 and TRBJ2-6, reads DAGVTQSPTHLIKTRGQQVTLRCSPKSGHDTVSWYQQALGQGPQFIFQYYEEEERQRGNFPDRFSGHQFPNYSSELNVNALLLGDSALYLCASSLLPGGSGANVLTFGAGSRLTVL.

In DNA form, the CDR3 reads TGTGCCAGCAACCTTCTTGGGGCGAACACTGAAGCTTTCTTT. It specifies CASNLLGANTEAFF. The chain recombines TRBV7-2 with TRBJ1-1; TRBD1 might be the D (5 bases). The CDR3 covers 14 residues. Trimming took 7 bases from V and 1 from J, leaving 13 bases between them. Germline V gene lookup returns CDR1 SGHTA and CDR2 FQGNSA.

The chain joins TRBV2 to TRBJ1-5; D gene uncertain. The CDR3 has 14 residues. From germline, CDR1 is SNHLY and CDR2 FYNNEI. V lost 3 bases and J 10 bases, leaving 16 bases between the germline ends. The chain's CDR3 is CASSDWSGPNPQHF. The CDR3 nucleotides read TGTGCCAGCAGTGATTGGTCAGGCCCTAATCCCCAGCATTTT.

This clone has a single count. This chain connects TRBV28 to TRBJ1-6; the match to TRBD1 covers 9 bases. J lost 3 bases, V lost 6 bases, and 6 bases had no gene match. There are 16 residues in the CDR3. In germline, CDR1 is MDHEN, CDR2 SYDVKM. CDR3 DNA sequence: TGTGCCAGCAGGGGGGGACAGGGACTCTATAATTCACCCCTCCACTTT. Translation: CASRGGQGLYNSPLHF.

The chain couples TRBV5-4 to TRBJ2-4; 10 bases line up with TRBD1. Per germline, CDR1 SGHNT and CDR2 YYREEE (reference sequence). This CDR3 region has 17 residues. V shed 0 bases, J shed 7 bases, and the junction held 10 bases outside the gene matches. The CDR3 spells CASSLGAGQGISNIQYF. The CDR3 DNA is TGTGCCAGCAGCTTGGGCGCGGGACAGGGGATATCGAACATTCAGTACTTC.

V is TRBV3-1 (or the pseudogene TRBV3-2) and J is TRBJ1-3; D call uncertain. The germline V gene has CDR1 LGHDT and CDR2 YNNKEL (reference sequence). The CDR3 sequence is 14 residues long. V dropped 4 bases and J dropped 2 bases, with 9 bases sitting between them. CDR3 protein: CASSPLGAGNTIYF. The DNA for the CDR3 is TGTGCCAGCAGCCCTCTAGGTGCTGGAAACACCATATATTTT.

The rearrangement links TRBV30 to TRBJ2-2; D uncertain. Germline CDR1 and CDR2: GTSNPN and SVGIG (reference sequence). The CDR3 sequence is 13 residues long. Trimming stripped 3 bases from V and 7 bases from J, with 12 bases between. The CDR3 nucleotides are TGTGCCTGGAGGATCGATGCCTACGGGGAGCTGTTTTTT. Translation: CAWRIDAYGELFF.

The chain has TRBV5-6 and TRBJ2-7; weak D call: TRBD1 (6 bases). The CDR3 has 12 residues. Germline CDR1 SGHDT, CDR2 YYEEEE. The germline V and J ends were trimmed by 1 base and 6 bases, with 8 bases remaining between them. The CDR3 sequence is CASSLTGFEQYF. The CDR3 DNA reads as TGTGCCAGCAGCTTGACAGGGTTCGAGCAGTACTTC.

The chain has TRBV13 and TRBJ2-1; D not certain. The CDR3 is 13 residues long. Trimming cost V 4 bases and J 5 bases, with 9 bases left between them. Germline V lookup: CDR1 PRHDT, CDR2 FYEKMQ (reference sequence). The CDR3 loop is CASSSGYNNEQFF. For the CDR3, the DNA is TGTGCCAGCAGCTCCGGTTATAACAATGAGCAGTTCTTC.

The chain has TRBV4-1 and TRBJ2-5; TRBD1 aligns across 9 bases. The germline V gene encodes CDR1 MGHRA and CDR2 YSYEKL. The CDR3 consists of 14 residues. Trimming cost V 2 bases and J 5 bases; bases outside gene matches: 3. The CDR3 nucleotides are TGCGCCAGCAGCCAAAGGGACAGGGCGGAGACCCAGTACTTC. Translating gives CASSQRDRAETQYF.

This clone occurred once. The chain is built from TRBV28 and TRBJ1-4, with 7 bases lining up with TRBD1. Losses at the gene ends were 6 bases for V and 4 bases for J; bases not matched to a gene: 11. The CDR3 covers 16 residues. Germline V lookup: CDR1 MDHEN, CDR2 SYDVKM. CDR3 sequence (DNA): TGTGCCAGCAGCACGAGAAGGGACAGCTTTAATGAAAAACTGTTTTTT. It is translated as CASSTRRDSFNEKLFF.

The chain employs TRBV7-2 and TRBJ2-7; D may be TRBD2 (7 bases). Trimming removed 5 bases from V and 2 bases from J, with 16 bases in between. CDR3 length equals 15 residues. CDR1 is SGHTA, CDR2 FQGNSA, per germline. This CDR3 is CASSPRGRGAYEQYF. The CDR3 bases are TGTGCCAGCAGCCCTAGGGGGAGGGGTGCCTACGAGCAGTACTTC.

This CDR3 reads CASSQGLAGAYNEQFF. CDR3 bases: TGTGCCAGCAGTCAAGGACTAGCGGGGGCCTACAATGAGCAGTTCTTC. The chain combines TRBV28 with TRBJ2-1; TRBD2 matches at 13 bases. CDR1 and CDR2 (germline): MDHEN, SYDVKM. The CDR3 has 16 residues. The ends lost 5 bases at V and 2 bases at J; junction bases unmatched: 3.

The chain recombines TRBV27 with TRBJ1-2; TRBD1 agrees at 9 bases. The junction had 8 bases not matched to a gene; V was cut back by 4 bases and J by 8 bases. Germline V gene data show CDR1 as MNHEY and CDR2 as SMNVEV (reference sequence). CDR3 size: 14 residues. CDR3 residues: CASSSIGGTGGYTF. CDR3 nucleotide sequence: TGTGCCAGCAGTTCCATAGGGGGGACAGGGGGCTACACCTTC.

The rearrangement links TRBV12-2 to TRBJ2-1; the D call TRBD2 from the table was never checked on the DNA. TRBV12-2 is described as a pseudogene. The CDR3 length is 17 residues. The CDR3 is CASRSPRAGPPRLEQFF. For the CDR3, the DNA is TGTGCAAGTCGCTCACCGAGGGCGGGACCCCCAAGGCTTGAGCAGTTCTTC.

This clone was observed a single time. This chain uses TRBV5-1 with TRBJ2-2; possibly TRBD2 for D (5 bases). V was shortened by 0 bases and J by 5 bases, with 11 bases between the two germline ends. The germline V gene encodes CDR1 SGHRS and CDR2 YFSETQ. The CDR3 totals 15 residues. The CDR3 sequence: CASSLEDSRTGELFF. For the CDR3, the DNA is TGCGCCAGCAGCTTGGAGGACTCTAGAACCGGGGAGCTGTTTTTT.

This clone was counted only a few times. The CDR3 here is CASSPSGTQYF. The CDR3 DNA is TGTGCCAGCAGCCCCTCGGGTACCCAGTACTTC. The chain links TRBV11-2 to TRBJ2-5, with no clear D. V was cut by 5 bases and J by 8 bases, with 9 bases left in between. CDR3 size: 11 residues. Germline CDR1 reads SGHAT; CDR2 reads FQNNGV.

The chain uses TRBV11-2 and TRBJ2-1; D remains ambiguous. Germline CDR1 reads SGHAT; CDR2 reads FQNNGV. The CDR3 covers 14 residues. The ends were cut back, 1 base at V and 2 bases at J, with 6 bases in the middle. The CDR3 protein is CASSLGPTYNEQFF. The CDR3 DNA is TGTGCCAGCAGCTTAGGTCCAACCTACAATGAGCAGTTCTTC.

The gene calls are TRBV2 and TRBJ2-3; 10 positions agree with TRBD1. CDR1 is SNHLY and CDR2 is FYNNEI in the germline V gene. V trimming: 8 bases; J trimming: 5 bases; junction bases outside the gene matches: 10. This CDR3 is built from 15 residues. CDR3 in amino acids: CASEGQGYEGDTQYF. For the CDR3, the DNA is TGTGCCAGCGAGGGACAGGGGTATGAAGGAGATACGCAGTATTTT.

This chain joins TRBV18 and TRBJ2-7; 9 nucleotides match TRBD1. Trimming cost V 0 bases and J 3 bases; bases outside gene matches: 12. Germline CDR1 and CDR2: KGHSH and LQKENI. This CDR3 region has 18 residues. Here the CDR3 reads CASSPPVQGAEPIYEQYF. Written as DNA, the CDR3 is TGTGCCAGCTCACCACCGGTACAGGGGGCGGAACCGATCTACGAGCAGTACTTC.

The CDR3 reads CASSQQGYGYTF. Here the CDR3 DNA reads TGTGCCAGCAGTCAACAGGGGTATGGCTACACCTTC. V and J are TRBV12-3 or TRBV12-4 and TRBJ1-2, with 7 bases that match TRBD1. The CDR3 has 12 amino acids. Trimming took 5 bases from V and 5 from J; bases not matched to a gene: 2.

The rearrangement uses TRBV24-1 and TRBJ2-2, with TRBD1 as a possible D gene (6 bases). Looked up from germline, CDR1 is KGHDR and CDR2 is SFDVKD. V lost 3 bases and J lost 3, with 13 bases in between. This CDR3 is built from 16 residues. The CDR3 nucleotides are TGTGCCACCAGTGATCCCCACGGACAGTACACCGGGGAGCTGTTTTTT. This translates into CATSDPHGQYTGELFF.

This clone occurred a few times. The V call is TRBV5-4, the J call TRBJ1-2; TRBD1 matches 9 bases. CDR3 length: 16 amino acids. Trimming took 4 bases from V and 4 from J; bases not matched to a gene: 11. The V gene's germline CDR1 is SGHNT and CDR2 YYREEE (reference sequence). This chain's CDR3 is CASSTQDRGWGYGYTF. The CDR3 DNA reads TGTGCCAGCAGCACCCAGGACAGGGGATGGGGCTATGGCTACACCTTC.